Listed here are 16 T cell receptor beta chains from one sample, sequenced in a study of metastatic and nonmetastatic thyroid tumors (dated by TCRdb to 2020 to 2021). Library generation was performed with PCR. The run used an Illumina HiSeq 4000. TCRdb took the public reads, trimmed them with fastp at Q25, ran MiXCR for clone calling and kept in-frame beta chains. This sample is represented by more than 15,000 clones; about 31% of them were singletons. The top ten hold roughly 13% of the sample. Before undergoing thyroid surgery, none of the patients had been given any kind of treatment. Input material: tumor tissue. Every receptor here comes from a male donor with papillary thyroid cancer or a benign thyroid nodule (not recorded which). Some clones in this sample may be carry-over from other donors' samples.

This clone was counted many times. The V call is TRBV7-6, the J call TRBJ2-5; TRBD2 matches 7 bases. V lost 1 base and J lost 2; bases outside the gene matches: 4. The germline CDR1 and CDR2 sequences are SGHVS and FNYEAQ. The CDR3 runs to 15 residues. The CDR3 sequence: CASSLGTSVQETQYF. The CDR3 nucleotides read TGTGCCAGCAGCTTAGGCACTAGCGTTCAAGAGACCCAGTACTTC.

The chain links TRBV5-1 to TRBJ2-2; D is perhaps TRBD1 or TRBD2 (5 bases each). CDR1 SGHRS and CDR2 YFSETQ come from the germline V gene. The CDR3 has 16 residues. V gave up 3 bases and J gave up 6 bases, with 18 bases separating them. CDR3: CASSSIAGSEAGELFF. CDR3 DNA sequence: TGCGCCAGCAGCTCGATTGCAGGGAGTGAGGCCGGGGAGCTGTTTTTT.

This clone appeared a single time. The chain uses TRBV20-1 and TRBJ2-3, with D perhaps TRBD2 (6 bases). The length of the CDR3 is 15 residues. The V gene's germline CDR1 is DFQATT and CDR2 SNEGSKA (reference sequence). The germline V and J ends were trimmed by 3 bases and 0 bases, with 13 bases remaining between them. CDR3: CSASRESGSTDTQYF. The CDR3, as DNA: TGCAGTGCTAGCCGCGAAAGCGGGAGCACAGATACGCAGTATTTT.

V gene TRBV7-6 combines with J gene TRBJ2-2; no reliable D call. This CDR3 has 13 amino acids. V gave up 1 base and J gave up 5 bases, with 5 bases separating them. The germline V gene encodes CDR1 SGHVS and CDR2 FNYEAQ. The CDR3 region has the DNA TGTGCCAGCAGCTTAGTACAGACCGGGGAGCTGTTTTTT. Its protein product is CASSLVQTGELFF.

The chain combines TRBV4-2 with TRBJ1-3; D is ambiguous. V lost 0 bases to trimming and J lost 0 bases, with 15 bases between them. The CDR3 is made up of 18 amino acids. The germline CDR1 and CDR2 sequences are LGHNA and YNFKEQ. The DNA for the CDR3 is TGTGCCAGCAGCCAAGAATCGGTCGCGGGCTCCTCTGGAAACACCATATATTTT. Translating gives CASSQESVAGSSGNTIYF.

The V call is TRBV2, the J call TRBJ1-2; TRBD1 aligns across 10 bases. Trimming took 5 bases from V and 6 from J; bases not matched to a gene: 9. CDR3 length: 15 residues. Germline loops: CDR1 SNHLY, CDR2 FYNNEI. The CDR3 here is CASSYLLDRGNGYTF. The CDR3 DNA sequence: TGTGCCAGCAGTTACCTCTTGGACAGGGGGAATGGCTACACCTTC.

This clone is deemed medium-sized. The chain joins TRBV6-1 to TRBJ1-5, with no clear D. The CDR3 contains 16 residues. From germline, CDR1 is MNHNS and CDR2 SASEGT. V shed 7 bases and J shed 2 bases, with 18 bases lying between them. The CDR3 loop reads CASTIPRSRGNQPQHF. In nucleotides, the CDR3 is TGTGCCAGCACCATCCCAAGGAGTAGGGGCAATCAGCCCCAGCATTTT.

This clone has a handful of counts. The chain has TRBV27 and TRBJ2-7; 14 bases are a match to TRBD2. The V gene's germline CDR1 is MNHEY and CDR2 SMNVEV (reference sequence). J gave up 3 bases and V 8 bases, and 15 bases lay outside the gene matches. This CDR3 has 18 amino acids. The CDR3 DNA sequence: TGTGCCAGCCGTAAGGGGGGACTAGCGGGAGATAGAGTCTACGAGCAGTACTTC. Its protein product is CASRKGGLAGDRVYEQYF.

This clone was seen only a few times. The CDR3, as DNA: TGTGCCAGCAGTCCCGAGGCGGGACCTTATGGCTACACCTTC. Translation gives CASSPEAGPYGYTF. The chain combines TRBV6-2 or TRBV6-3 with TRBJ1-2; maybe TRBD1 (5 bases). The CDR3 sequence is 14 residues long. V gave up 5 bases and J gave up 5 bases, with 15 bases separating them. Germline V CDR1 and CDR2: MNHEY, SVGEGT.

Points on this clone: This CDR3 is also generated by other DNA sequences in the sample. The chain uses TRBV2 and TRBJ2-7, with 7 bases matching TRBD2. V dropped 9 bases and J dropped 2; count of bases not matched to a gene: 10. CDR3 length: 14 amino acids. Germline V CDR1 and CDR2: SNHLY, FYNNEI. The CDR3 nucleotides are TGTGCCAGACGTTTTCGGGGGGTTCCCTACGAGCAGTACTTC. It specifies CARRFRGVPYEQYF.

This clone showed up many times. In DNA, the CDR3 is TGTGCCAGCAGCCTATCTGGCACCCGATACGAGCAGTACTTC. Protein: CASSLSGTRYEQYF. J is TRBJ2-7 and V is TRBV7-6; no clear D. CDR1 is SGHVS and CDR2 is FNYEAQ in the germline V gene. Trimming took 5 bases from V and 4 from J, leaving 15 bases between them. This CDR3 is built from 14 residues.

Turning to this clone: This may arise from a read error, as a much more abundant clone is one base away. This CDR3 is CASREKGQPQHF. The CDR3 DNA follows: TGTGCCAGCAGAGAGAAGGGACAGCCCCAGCATTTT. V and J are TRBV6-2 or TRBV6-3 and TRBJ1-5; no definite D call. V was trimmed by 6 bases and J by 7 bases, leaving 10 bases between them. Germline V gives CDR1 MNHEY, CDR2 SVGEGT. The CDR3 extends over 12 amino acids.

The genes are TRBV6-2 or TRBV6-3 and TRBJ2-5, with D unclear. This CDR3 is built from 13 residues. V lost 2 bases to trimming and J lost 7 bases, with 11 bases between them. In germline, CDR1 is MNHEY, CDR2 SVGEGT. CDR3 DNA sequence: TGTGCCAGCAGTTACGGGTTGCCGGGGACCCAGTACTTC. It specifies CASSYGLPGTQYF.

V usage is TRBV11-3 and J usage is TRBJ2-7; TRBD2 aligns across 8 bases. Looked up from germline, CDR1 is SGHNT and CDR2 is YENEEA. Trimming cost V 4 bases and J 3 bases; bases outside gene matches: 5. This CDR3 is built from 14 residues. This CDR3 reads CASSSRTSYYEQYF. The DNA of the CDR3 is TGTGCCAGCAGCTCCAGGACTAGCTACTACGAGCAGTACTTC.

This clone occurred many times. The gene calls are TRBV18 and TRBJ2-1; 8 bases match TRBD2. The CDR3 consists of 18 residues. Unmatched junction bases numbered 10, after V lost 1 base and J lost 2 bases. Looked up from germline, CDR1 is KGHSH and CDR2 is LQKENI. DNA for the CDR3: TGTGCCAGCTCACCACTAATCGGAACGGGAGGGACCTACAATGAGCAGTTCTTC. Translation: CASSPLIGTGGTYNEQFF.

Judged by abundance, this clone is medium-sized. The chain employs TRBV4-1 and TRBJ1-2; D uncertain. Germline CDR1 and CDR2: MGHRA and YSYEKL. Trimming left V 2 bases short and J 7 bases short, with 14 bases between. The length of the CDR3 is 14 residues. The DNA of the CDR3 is TGCGCCAGCAGCCAAATTCAGACCTTCCTTGGCTACACCTTC. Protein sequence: CASSQIQTFLGYTF.